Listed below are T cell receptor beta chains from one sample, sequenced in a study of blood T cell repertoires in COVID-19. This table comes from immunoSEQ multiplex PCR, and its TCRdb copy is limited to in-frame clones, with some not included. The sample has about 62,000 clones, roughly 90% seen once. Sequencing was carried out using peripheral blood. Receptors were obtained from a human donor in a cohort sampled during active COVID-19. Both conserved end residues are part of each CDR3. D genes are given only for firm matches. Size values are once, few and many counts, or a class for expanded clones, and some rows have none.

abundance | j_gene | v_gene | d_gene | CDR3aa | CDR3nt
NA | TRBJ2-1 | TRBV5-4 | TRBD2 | CASSGLAGTNEQFF | TGTGCCAGCAGCGGGTTAGCGGGAACGAATGAGCAGTTCTTC
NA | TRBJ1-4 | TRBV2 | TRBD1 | CASNPGQGAYEKLFF | TGTGCCAGCAATCCGGGACAGGGGGCCTATGAAAAACTGTTTTTT
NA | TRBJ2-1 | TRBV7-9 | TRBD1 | CASSVRDSHEQFF | TGTGCCAGCAGCGTCCGGGACAGCCATGAGCAGTTCTTC
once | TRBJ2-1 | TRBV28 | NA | CASSPTNPGRNNEQFF | TGTGCCAGCAGCCCTACTAATCCCGGGAGAAACAATGAGCAGTTCTTC
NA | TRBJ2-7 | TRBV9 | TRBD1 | CASSAGTGTYEQYF | TGTGCCAGCAGCGCCGGGACAGGGACCTACGAGCAGTACTTC
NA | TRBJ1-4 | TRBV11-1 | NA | CASSFQGTDNEKLFF | TGTGCCAGCAGCTTTCAGGGAACCGATAATGAAAAACTGTTTTTT
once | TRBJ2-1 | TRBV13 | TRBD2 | CASKRESSYNEQFF | TGTGCCAGCAAGCGGGAGAGCTCCTACAATGAGCAGTTCTTC
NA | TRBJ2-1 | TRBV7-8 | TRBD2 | CASSLGYGGSGYNEQFF | TGTGCCAGCAGCTTAGGATATGGCGGGAGTGGGTACAATGAGCAGTTCTTC
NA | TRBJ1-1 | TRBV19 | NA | CASTLGGLTEAFF | TGTGCCAGTACCTTGGGGGGGCTGACTGAAGCTTTCTTT
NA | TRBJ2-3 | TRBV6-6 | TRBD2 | CASTLTSGTDTQYF | TGTGCCAGCACCCTAACTAGCGGCACAGATACGCAGTATTTT
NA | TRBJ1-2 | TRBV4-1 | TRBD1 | CASSLIPGQLDGYTF | TGCGCCAGCAGCCTCATTCCGGGACAGCTAGATGGCTACACCTTC
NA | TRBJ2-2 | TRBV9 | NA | CASSVAVVGELFF | TGTGCCAGCAGCGTAGCTGTTGTCGGGGAGCTGTTTTTT
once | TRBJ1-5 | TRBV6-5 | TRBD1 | CASRTGGSDQPQHF | TGTGCCAGCCGCACAGGGGGTTCAGATCAGCCCCAGCATTTT
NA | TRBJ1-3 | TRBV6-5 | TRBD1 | CASSYHPTGTGNTIYF | TGTGCCAGCAGTTACCACCCGACAGGGACCGGGAACACCATATATTTT
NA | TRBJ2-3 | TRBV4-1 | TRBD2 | CATSGGEDTQYF | TGCGCCACTAGCGGGGGGGAGGATACGCAGTATTTT
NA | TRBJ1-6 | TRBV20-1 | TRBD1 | CSASLGTVSAIHSPLHF | TGCAGTGCTAGTTTGGGGACAGTCTCCGCGATCCATTCACCCCTCCACTTT
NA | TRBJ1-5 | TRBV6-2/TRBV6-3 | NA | CASSWTAYNQPQHF | TGTGCCAGCAGTTGGACAGCCTACAATCAGCCCCAGCATTTT